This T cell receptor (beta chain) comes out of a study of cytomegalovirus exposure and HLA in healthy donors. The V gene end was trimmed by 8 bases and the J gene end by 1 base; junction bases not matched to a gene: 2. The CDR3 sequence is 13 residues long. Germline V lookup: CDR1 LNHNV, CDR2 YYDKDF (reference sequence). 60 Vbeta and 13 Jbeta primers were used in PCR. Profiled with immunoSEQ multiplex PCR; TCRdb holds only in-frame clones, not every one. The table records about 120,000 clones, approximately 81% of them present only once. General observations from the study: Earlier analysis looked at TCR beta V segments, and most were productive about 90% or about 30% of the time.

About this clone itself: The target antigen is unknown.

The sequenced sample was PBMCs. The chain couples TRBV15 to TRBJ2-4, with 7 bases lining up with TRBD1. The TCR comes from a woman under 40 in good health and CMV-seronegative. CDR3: CATSQGAKNIQYF. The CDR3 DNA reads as TGTGCCACCTCACAGGGGGCCAAAAACATTCAGTACTTC.